The 6 T cell receptor beta chains reported below all come from one sample, sequenced in a study of molecular identifiers for immune sequencing clone quantification. MiXCR, run by TCRdb on the PCR reads, gives a single entry per CDR3 protein. The sample yields 460,000 or so distinct CDR3 sequences, around 23% seen once. The sequenced sample was naive CD8+ T cells from blood, with Jurkat cell RNA spiked in. Subset of the sample: FACS-sorted CD8+CD4-CCR7+CD45RA+ naive T cells. The receptors here all came from a human donor in good health. Some libraries in this study had Jurkat cell RNA spiked in.

With regard to this clonotype: This CDR3 is missing its conserved last phenylalanine or tryptophan, likely due to a read error. The gene calls are TRBV9 and TRBJ2-3, with a weak D call TRBD2 (5 bases). Trimming stripped 4 bases from V and 0 bases from J, with 21 bases between. Germline loops: CDR1 SGDLS, CDR2 YYNGEE. This CDR3 spans 18 amino acids. DNA of the CDR3: TGTGCCAGCAGCCTCCCCCCCTCGGGGAGAGGAAGCACAGATACGCAGTATTTG. Protein: CASSLPPSGRGSTDTQYL.

The rearrangement uses TRBV2 and TRBJ2-2, with 8 positions matching TRBD1. CDR3 length equals 14 residues. V gave up 9 bases and J gave up 3 bases; unmatched junction bases: 6. The germline gives CDR1 SNHLY, CDR2 FYNNEI. CDR3 in amino acids: CASGGQEDTGELFF. The CDR3 coding sequence is TGTGCCAGTGGGGGACAGGAGGACACCGGGGAGCTGTTTTTT.

This clonotype was detected a few times. The chain joins TRBV7-9 to TRBJ2-1, with TRBD2 as a possible D gene (5 bases). The CDR3 spans 12 residues. CDR1 and CDR2 from the germline V gene are SEHNR and FQNEAQ (reference sequence). With 1 base removed from V and 9 bases from J, the gap between germline ends came to 7 bases. CDR3 DNA sequence: TGTGCCAGCAGCTTAGAAGGGAGTGAGCAGTTCTTC. The encoded protein is CASSLEGSEQFF.

A remark on this clonotype: A much larger clone lies a single base off, so this may be a read error. This sequence joins TRBV4-1 and TRBJ2-3, with D hard to call. The germline CDR1 and CDR2 sequences are MGHRA and YSYEKL. The CDR3 is 13 residues long. The V end lost 3 bases, the J end lost 2 bases, and 6 bases lay between the germline ends. The CDR3 DNA reads as TGCGCCAGCAGCCAGCGCGTCACAGATACGCAGTATTTT. Its translation is CASSQRVTDTQYF.

Note on this clonotype: This may arise from a read error, as a much more abundant clone is one base away. The chain couples TRBV7-9 to TRBJ1-4; no reliable D call. The germline gives CDR1 SEHNR, CDR2 FQNEAQ (reference sequence). This CDR3 is built from 14 residues. The CDR3 reads CASSLGTPNEELFF. Here the CDR3 DNA reads TGTGCCAGCAGCTTGGGTACTCCTAATGAAGAACTGTTTTTT.

This clonotype was observed at least ten times. The V call is TRBV29-1, the J call TRBJ2-5; D unresolved. The germline CDR1 and CDR2 sequences are SQVTM and ANQGSEA. V lost 6 bases to trimming and J lost 0 bases, with 11 bases between them. The CDR3 length is 13 residues. The CDR3 loop is CSVASPYQETQYF. The CDR3 coding sequence is TGCAGCGTGGCTTCACCGTACCAAGAGACCCAGTACTTC.